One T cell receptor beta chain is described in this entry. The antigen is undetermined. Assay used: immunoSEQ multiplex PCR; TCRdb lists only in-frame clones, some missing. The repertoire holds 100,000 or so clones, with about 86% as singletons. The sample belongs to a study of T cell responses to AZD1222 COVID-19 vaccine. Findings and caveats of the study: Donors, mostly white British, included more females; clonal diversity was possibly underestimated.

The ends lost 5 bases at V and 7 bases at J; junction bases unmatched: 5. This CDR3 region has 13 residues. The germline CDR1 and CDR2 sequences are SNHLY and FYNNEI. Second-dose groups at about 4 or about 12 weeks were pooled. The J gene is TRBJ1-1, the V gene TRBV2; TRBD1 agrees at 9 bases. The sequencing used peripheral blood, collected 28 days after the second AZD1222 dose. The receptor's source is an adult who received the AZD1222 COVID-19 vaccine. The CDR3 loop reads CASSQQGAREAFF. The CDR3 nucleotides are TGTGCCAGCAGTCAACAGGGGGCCCGTGAAGCTTTCTTT.